This T cell receptor beta chain was recovered during a study of cytomegalovirus exposure and HLA in healthy donors. Study results and limitations: In a later analysis, TCR beta V- and J-gene trimming showed a link to a missense DCLRE1C variant.

Worth noting for this clone: Its antigen is not identified.

PCR employed 60 Vbeta and 13 Jbeta primers. Authors' processing steps: Later reanalysis found around 84 million unique TCR beta chains, some 10 million of them shared. Clones were read by immunoSEQ multiplex PCR, and TCRdb kept only the in-frame ones, dropping some. The V and J calls and clone size were taken over from that table, and D and trimming were inferred from the DNA. Here the sample spans some 85,000 clones, roughly four fifths being singletons. The source is a man aged 30-40 years in good health and CMV-seronegative. Sequenced input: PBMCs.

The CDR3 bases are TGCGCCAGCAGTTGGGGGGTAGCGGGAGAAAATGAGCAGTTCTTC. It codes for CASSWGVAGENEQFF. The chain recombines TRBV5-1 with TRBJ2-1, with 9 bases fitting TRBD2. The germline V gene has CDR1 SGHRS and CDR2 YFSETQ. J lost 7 bases, V lost 5 bases, and 10 bases had no gene match. CDR3 length: 15 residues. The full variable domain, rest sourced from reference TRBV5-1 and TRBJ2-1, is KAGVTQTPRYLIKTRGQQVTLSCSPISGHRSVSWYQQTPGQGLQFLFEYFSETQRNKGNFPGRFSGRQFSNSRSEMNVSTLELGDSALYLCASSWGVAGENEQFFGPGTRLTVL.